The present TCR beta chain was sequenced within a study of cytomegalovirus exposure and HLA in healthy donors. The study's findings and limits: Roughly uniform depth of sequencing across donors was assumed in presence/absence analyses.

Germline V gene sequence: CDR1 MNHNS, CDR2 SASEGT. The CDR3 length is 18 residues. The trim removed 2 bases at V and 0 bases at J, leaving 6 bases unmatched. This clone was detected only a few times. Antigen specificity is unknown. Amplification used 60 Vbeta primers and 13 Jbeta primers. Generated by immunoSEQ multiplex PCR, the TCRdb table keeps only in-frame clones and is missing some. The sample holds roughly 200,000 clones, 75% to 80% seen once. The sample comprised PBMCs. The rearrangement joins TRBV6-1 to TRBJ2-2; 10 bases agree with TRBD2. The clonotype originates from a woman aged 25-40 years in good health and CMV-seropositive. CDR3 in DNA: TGTGCCAGCAGTGAATTCGGGAGCGGGAGGGCGAACACCGGGGAGCTGTTTTTT. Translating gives CASSEFGSGRANTGELFF.